The clone carrying this T cell receptor (beta chain) turned up a few times. Libraries were prepared by immunoSEQ multiplex PCR; TCRdb keeps only in-frame clonotypes and omits some of them. Of about 140,000 clones in the sample, more than 80% were seen once. These data originate in a study of T cell responses to AZD1222 COVID-19 vaccine. CDR3 length: 15 amino acids. Germline values: CDR1 SNHLY, CDR2 FYNNEI. Between the trimmed V and J ends, which lost 3 bases and 3 bases, there was a span of 11 bases. The sequences come from peripheral blood, collected 28 days after the second dose of the MenACWY control vaccine. This sequence joins TRBV2 and TRBJ1-4; D is ambiguous. The receptor was derived from an adult who received the MenACWY meningococcal vaccine as a control. The CDR3 nucleotides read TGTGCCAGCAGTGAGCTTGGGTCTGCTAATGAAAAACTGTTTTTT. This encodes CASSELGSANEKLFF.